The rows below give T cell receptor beta chains drawn from one sample of a study of graft-versus-host responses after intestinal transplantation. Profiled with immunoSEQ multiplex PCR; TCRdb holds only in-frame clones, not every one. The table has about 40,000 clones, around 96% seen once; the top ten hold roughly 0.58%. The antigens for these receptors are not known. The sequencing used unstimulated CD8+ T cells sorted from spleen or lymph node cells, collected before transplant. The receptors come from a human donor who was the organ donor for an intestinal transplant. CDR3s include the opening cysteine and the closing phenylalanine or tryptophan. The order of the fields is J gene, CDR3 length, V gene, CDR3 protein.

j_call: TRBJ2-7; cdr3_length: 17; v_call: TRBV10-2; cdr3_aa: CASSEGQGRFPQYEQYF
j_call: TRBJ2-7; cdr3_length: 12; v_call: TRBV6-1; cdr3_aa: CASSDTNYEQYF
j_call: TRBJ2-5; cdr3_length: 15; v_call: TRBV9; cdr3_aa: CASSVAGGIQETQYF
j_call: TRBJ1-1; cdr3_length: 13; v_call: TRBV19; cdr3_aa: CASSSGLNTEAFF
j_call: TRBJ2-7; cdr3_length: 15; v_call: TRBV7-2; cdr3_aa: CASSLPRTRGYEQYF
j_call: TRBJ2-4; cdr3_length: 14; v_call: TRBV29-1; cdr3_aa: CSVEREGVKNIQYF
j_call: TRBJ1-2; cdr3_length: 16; v_call: TRBV19; cdr3_aa: CASSMKRGHRSYGYTF
j_call: TRBJ1-5; cdr3_length: 15; v_call: TRBV2; cdr3_aa: CASSEAGYSNQPQHF
j_call: TRBJ1-2; cdr3_length: 13; v_call: TRBV6-1; cdr3_aa: CASSPSMDYGYTF
j_call: TRBJ2-7; cdr3_length: 12; v_call: TRBV5-4; cdr3_aa: CASSLGGYEQYF
j_call: TRBJ2-7; cdr3_length: 14; v_call: TRBV29-1; cdr3_aa: CSVEEEGSSYEQYF
j_call: TRBJ1-2; cdr3_length: 13; v_call: TRBV11-2; cdr3_aa: CASSLEREAGYTF
j_call: TRBJ2-1; cdr3_length: 13; v_call: TRBV6-6; cdr3_aa: CASSQYRGPLQFF
j_call: TRBJ2-4; cdr3_length: 16; v_call: TRBV7-8; cdr3_aa: CASSLMSQLAKNIQYF
j_call: TRBJ1-1; cdr3_length: 14; v_call: TRBV6-6; cdr3_aa: CASSYPSREAEAFF
j_call: TRBJ2-5; cdr3_length: 13; v_call: TRBV5-4; cdr3_aa: CASSPVGWETQYF
j_call: TRBJ2-7; cdr3_length: 13; v_call: TRBV6-5; cdr3_aa: CASRGQETYEQYF
j_call: TRBJ1-2; cdr3_length: 14; v_call: TRBV7-8; cdr3_aa: CASTPEGTNYGYTF
j_call: TRBJ1-2; cdr3_length: 16; v_call: TRBV27; cdr3_aa: CASSLLGSDHDYGYTF
j_call: TRBJ2-4; cdr3_length: 19; v_call: TRBV4-2; cdr3_aa: CASSQLAGGPRGAKNIQYF
j_call: TRBJ1-2; cdr3_length: 14; v_call: TRBV6-5; cdr3_aa: CASSSRAGGYGYTF
j_call: TRBJ2-1; cdr3_length: 16; v_call: TRBV19; cdr3_aa: CASSTPDYSSYNEQFF
j_call: TRBJ1-1; cdr3_length: 18; v_call: TRBV4-3; cdr3_aa: CASSQGVWGTGDNTEAFF
j_call: TRBJ2-5; cdr3_length: 13; v_call: TRBV4-1; cdr3_aa: CASSPGGGETQYF
j_call: TRBJ2-4; cdr3_length: 14; v_call: TRBV27; cdr3_aa: CASSSGTAKNIQYF
j_call: TRBJ2-3; cdr3_length: 16; v_call: TRBV27; cdr3_aa: CASRLDRGHGTDTQYF
j_call: TRBJ2-1; cdr3_length: 15; v_call: TRBV7-6; cdr3_aa: CASSPSPTGEYEQFF
j_call: TRBJ1-1; cdr3_length: 14; v_call: TRBV5-1; cdr3_aa: CASSLAGPNTEAFF
j_call: TRBJ2-7; cdr3_length: 15; v_call: TRBV4-1; cdr3_aa: CASSPEVTSTYEQYF
j_call: TRBJ1-2; cdr3_length: 16; v_call: TRBV4-1; cdr3_aa: CASSQVMKRGDHGYTF
j_call: TRBJ2-5; cdr3_length: 15; v_call: TRBV9; cdr3_aa: CASSFGGGHEETQYF
j_call: TRBJ2-5; cdr3_length: 13; v_call: TRBV7-3; cdr3_aa: CASSPGTQETQYF
j_call: TRBJ2-2; cdr3_length: 15; v_call: TRBV4-2; cdr3_aa: CASSTSGEGTGELFF
j_call: TRBJ2-3; cdr3_length: 16; v_call: TRBV19; cdr3_aa: CASSIPDRGITDTQYF
j_call: NA; cdr3_length: 17; v_call: TRBV11-2; cdr3_aa: CASSYGVYSLQPYEQYF
j_call: TRBJ2-3; cdr3_length: 15; v_call: TRBV9; cdr3_aa: CASSASGVGTDTQYF
j_call: TRBJ1-2; cdr3_length: 14; v_call: TRBV4-1; cdr3_aa: CASSQAGVNYGYTF
j_call: TRBJ2-7; cdr3_length: 13; v_call: TRBV7-6; cdr3_aa: CASSGGVIHEQYF
j_call: TRBJ1-6; cdr3_length: 15; v_call: TRBV25-1; cdr3_aa: CASSASGSYNSPLHF
j_call: TRBJ1-1; cdr3_length: 16; v_call: TRBV7-9; cdr3_aa: CASSDGGEGVGTEAFF
j_call: TRBJ2-7; cdr3_length: 15; v_call: TRBV7-9; cdr3_aa: CASSLGQGSSYEQYF
j_call: TRBJ2-7; cdr3_length: 12; v_call: TRBV2; cdr3_aa: CASSYTGYEQYF
j_call: TRBJ2-5; cdr3_length: 14; v_call: TRBV9; cdr3_aa: CASSRFGGEETQYF
j_call: TRBJ1-4; cdr3_length: 15; v_call: TRBV5-1; cdr3_aa: CASSSTGTHNEKLFF
j_call: TRBJ2-5; cdr3_length: 15; v_call: TRBV7-9; cdr3_aa: CASSGTGRFQETQYF
j_call: TRBJ2-7; cdr3_length: 13; v_call: TRBV4-3; cdr3_aa: CASSQGDGYEQYF
j_call: TRBJ2-2; cdr3_length: 16; v_call: TRBV9; cdr3_aa: CASSVASGGHTGELFF
j_call: TRBJ2-3; cdr3_length: 16; v_call: TRBV10-3; cdr3_aa: CAISFFSGGNTDTQYF
j_call: TRBJ1-2; cdr3_length: 13; v_call: TRBV19; cdr3_aa: CASSHGTGGGYTF
j_call: TRBJ2-4; cdr3_length: 17; v_call: TRBV19; cdr3_aa: CASSPVLGRLAKNIQYF
j_call: TRBJ2-1; cdr3_length: 17; v_call: TRBV27; cdr3_aa: CASSLTQPGQDYNEQFF
j_call: TRBJ1-5; cdr3_length: 16; v_call: TRBV7-8; cdr3_aa: CASSSSPTGVYQPQHF
j_call: TRBJ1-5; cdr3_length: 12; v_call: TRBV2; cdr3_aa: CASSDHGQPQHF
j_call: TRBJ1-2; cdr3_length: 12; v_call: TRBV27; cdr3_aa: CASSLRGHGYTF
j_call: TRBJ1-1; cdr3_length: 18; v_call: TRBV7-9; cdr3_aa: CASSLVAPGQGDHTEAFF
j_call: TRBJ2-1; cdr3_length: 15; v_call: TRBV30; cdr3_aa: CAWSALAGGANEQFF
j_call: TRBJ1-4; cdr3_length: 19; v_call: TRBV12-1; cdr3_aa: CASSFGAWKHRPKGEKLFF
j_call: NA; cdr3_length: 13; v_call: TRBV7-9; cdr3_aa: CAGGTGPGDEQYF
j_call: TRBJ2-7; cdr3_length: 13; v_call: TRBV2; cdr3_aa: CASSGDRGYEQYF
j_call: TRBJ2-7; cdr3_length: 13; v_call: TRBV27; cdr3_aa: CASSLGAPYEQYF